Each of the 15 T cell receptor beta chains below was sequenced from the same sample in a study of T cell repertoires in cytomegalovirus infection. TCRdb fed the reads into MiXCR, producing one record per CDR3 protein. The table has under 800,000 distinct CDR3 sequences, 20% to 30% seen once. The sample comprised CD8+ T cells from PBMCs. The receptor set was obtained from a human donor in good health (CMV status not recorded). Some clones in this sample may be carry-over from other donors' samples.

The chain recombines TRBV14 with TRBJ1-1; D is unclear. CDR1 and CDR2 from the germline V gene are SGHDN and FVKESK. The V gene lost 0 bases and the J gene lost 4 bases, with 15 bases spanning the gap. This CDR3 region has 16 residues. CDR3 bases: TGTGCCAGCAGCCAAGATTCGTGGGCTGTTGGCACTGAAGCTTTCTTT. It codes for CASSQDSWAVGTEAFF.

This clonotype was picked up a small number of times. The chain is built from TRBV6-1 and TRBJ2-1; 8 bases are a match to TRBD1. The germline CDR1 and CDR2 sequences are MNHNS and SASEGT. This CDR3 region has 15 residues. Losses at the gene ends were 4 bases for V and 9 bases for J; bases not matched to a gene: 11. The CDR3 DNA is TGTGCCAGCAGTGCCTCTGGGACAGGAGGTTCTGAGCAGTTCTTC. It codes for CASSASGTGGSEQFF.

This clonotype appeared many times. This chain uses TRBV7-6 with TRBJ1-5, with 10 bases lining up with TRBD1. V gave up 0 bases and J gave up 6 bases; unmatched junction bases: 5. The CDR3 has 16 amino acids. The germline V gene has CDR1 SGHVS and CDR2 FNYEAQ. The CDR3 loop reads CASSLAPGQGSQPQHF. CDR3 DNA: TGTGCCAGCAGCTTAGCTCCGGGACAGGGGAGTCAGCCCCAGCATTTT.

Concerning this clonotype: At one end the junction does not follow the germline gene, possibly because of a read error. The chain recombines TRBV20-1 with TRBJ1-2; D is unresolved. The germline gives CDR1 DFQATT, CDR2 SNEGSKA (reference sequence). The CDR3 runs 9 residues. CDR3 in amino acids: CSAKYGYTF. CDR3 nucleotides: TGCAGTGCTAAGTATGGCTACACCTTC.

This clonotype has a handful of counts. This sequence joins TRBV6-2 or TRBV6-3 and TRBJ1-1; D uncertain. Trimming stripped 2 bases from V and 6 bases from J, with 13 bases between. Germline-derived CDR1 and CDR2 are MNHEY and SVGEGT. The CDR3 covers 14 residues. The CDR3 DNA reads as TGTGCCAGCAGTTACAAGCCGATCCGCGCTGAAGCTTTCTTT. This gives the protein CASSYKPIRAEAFF.

The chain is built from TRBV7-8 and TRBJ2-1; 7 nucleotides match TRBD2. Per the germline V gene, CDR1 is SGHVS and CDR2 is FQNEAQ. The CDR3 length is 14 residues. V lost 1 base, J lost 7 bases, and 4 bases stayed unmatched. In DNA, the CDR3 is TGTGCCAGCAGCTTAGTGACGGGAGGAAATGAGCAGTTCTTC. Its protein product is CASSLVTGGNEQFF. The full variable domain, completed using reference TRBV7-8 and TRBJ2-1, is GAGVSQSPRYKVAKRGQDVALRCDPISGHVSLFWYQQALGQGPEFLTYFQNEAQLDKSGLPSDRFFAERPEGSVSTLKIQRTQQEDSAVYLCASSLVTGGNEQFFGPGTRLTVL.

This clonotype was observed a few times. The chain employs TRBV4-1 and TRBJ2-3; D might be TRBD2 (5 bases). Germline V gene lookup returns CDR1 MGHRA and CDR2 YSYEKL. The ends were cut back, 2 bases at V and 5 bases at J, with 17 bases in the middle. The CDR3 length is 16 residues. CDR3 sequence: CASSQPIGVPQDTQYF. CDR3 DNA: TGCGCCAGCAGCCAACCCATCGGGGTGCCCCAAGATACGCAGTATTTT.

The V call is TRBV6-2 or TRBV6-3, the J call TRBJ2-5; D uncertain. This CDR3 region has 15 residues. V was clipped by 2 bases and J by 4 bases, with 14 bases between them. Per the germline V gene, CDR1 is MNHEY and CDR2 is SVGEGT. The DNA of the CDR3 is TGTGCCAGCAGTTACCTTCAGACCCCTCGAGAGACCCAGTACTTC. Encoded protein: CASSYLQTPRETQYF.

The chain employs TRBV5-1 and TRBJ2-1, with D possibly TRBD2 on 6 matching bases. Germline-derived CDR1 and CDR2 are SGHRS and YFSETQ. CDR3 length: 16 amino acids. V gave up 3 bases and J gave up 3 bases, with 16 bases separating them. The CDR3 sequence: CASSWFWGEGYNEQFF. The CDR3 nucleotides read TGCGCCAGCAGCTGGTTTTGGGGGGAAGGCTACAATGAGCAGTTCTTC.

This chain connects TRBV2 to TRBJ1-1, with D hard to call. Germline lookup yields CDR1 SNHLY and CDR2 FYNNEI. The ends were cut back, 4 bases at V and 11 bases at J, with 11 bases in the middle. The CDR3 length is 11 residues. The CDR3 coding sequence is TGTGCCAGCAGTGGGAATCTAGAGGCTTTCTTT. Translated: CASSGNLEAFF.

To note about this clonotype: A much larger clone differs by one base, so this may be a read error. This sequence joins TRBV7-6 and TRBJ2-7; D not certain. From germline, CDR1 is SGHVS and CDR2 FNYEAQ. The CDR3 has 13 residues. The CDR3: CVSSAQVAYEQYF. CDR3 DNA sequence: TGTGTCAGCAGCGCCCAAGTAGCCTACGAGCAGTACTTC.

This clonotype was seen more than once but under ten times. The chain carries TRBV5-1 and TRBJ1-5, with D tentatively TRBD1 (5 bases). The length of the CDR3 is 13 residues. Germline V gives CDR1 SGHRS, CDR2 YFSETQ. V was pared by 0 bases and J by 7 bases, with 8 bases between. The CDR3 DNA sequence: TGCGCCAGCAGCTTGGCAGGGTTCCAGCCCCAGCATTTT. It codes for CASSLAGFQPQHF. Variable domain in full (rest from reference TRBV5-1 and TRBJ1-5): KAGVTQTPRYLIKTRGQQVTLSCSPISGHRSVSWYQQTPGQGLQFLFEYFSETQRNKGNFPGRFSGRQFSNSRSEMNVSTLELGDSALYLCASSLAGFQPQHFGDGTRLSIL.

The table lists this clonotype with a few counts. The chain carries TRBV28 and TRBJ2-5, with 7 bases identical to TRBD2. CDR1 MDHEN and CDR2 SYDVKM come from the germline V gene. The CDR3 totals 13 residues. The junction had 7 bases not matched to a gene; V was cut back by 1 base and J by 11 bases. The CDR3: CASSLSPRLAQYF. The CDR3 nucleotides are TGTGCCAGCAGTTTATCCCCCCGACTAGCACAGTACTTC. Drawing the rest from reference TRBV28 and TRBJ2-5, the complete variable domain is DVKVTQSSRYLVKRTGEKVFLECVQDMDHENMFWYRQDPGLGLRLIYFSYDVKMKEKGDIPEGYSVSREKKERFSLILESASTNQTSMYLCASSLSPRLAQYFGPGTRLLVL.

This clonotype occurred many times. The chain has TRBV7-6 and TRBJ1-5; possible D gene TRBD1, 6 bases. The CDR3 sequence is 14 residues long. Trimming removed 5 bases from V and 6 bases from J, with 14 bases in between. Germline loops: CDR1 SGHVS, CDR2 FNYEAQ. CDR3 sequence (DNA): TGTGCCAGCAGCCCCCCGGGGGCAGGTCAGCCCCAGCATTTT. Translating gives CASSPPGAGQPQHF.

This clonotype has a handful of counts. V gene TRBV20-1 combines with J gene TRBJ2-1; 7 bases agree with TRBD1. The CDR3 length is 14 residues. J gave up 5 bases and V 5 bases, and 9 bases lay outside the gene matches. Germline CDR1 and CDR2: DFQATT and SNEGSKA (reference sequence). The CDR3 nucleotides are TGCAGTGCTTACCCGGGACAGTTTGACAATGAGCAGTTCTTC. It codes for CSAYPGQFDNEQFF.